Below are 18 T cell receptor beta chains sequenced from a single sample in a study of blood T cell repertoires in COVID-19. Profiling relied on immunoSEQ multiplex PCR, and the TCRdb table lists in-frame clones only, not all of them. Among about 59,000 clones, 73% were seen once, and the ten largest hold around 20%. The material sequenced was peripheral blood. The receptors come from a woman in her forties or fifties with active or convalescent COVID-19.

This clone was counted between two and nine times. J is TRBJ1-2 and V is TRBV7-2; TRBD1 matches 8 bases. The CDR3 has 16 residues. The V segment lost 3 bases and the J segment 7 bases; nucleotides outside the gene matches: 13. The V gene's germline CDR1 is SGHTA and CDR2 FQGNSA. CDR3 residues: CASSLDSGGYVSGYTF. The CDR3 DNA sequence: TGTGCCAGCAGCTTGGACTCAGGGGGCTACGTGAGTGGCTACACCTTC. The full variable domain, completed using reference TRBV7-2 and TRBJ1-2, is GAGVSQSPSNKVTEKGKDVELRCDPISGHTALYWYRQSLGQGLEFLIYFQGNSAPDKSGLPSDRFSAERTGGSVSTLTIQRTQQEDSAVYLCASSLDSGGYVSGYTFGSGTRLTVV.

The V call is TRBV7-9, the J call TRBJ2-3; 10 bases fit TRBD1. Germline lookup yields CDR1 SEHNR and CDR2 FQNEAQ (reference sequence). This CDR3 has 15 amino acids. The ends lost 3 bases at V and 4 bases at J; junction bases unmatched: 4. CDR3 DNA: TGTGCCAGCAGCTTGGGGACAGGGGAATCAGATACGCAGTATTTT. It translates to CASSLGTGESDTQYF.

The chain recombines TRBV9 with TRBJ1-2; D is unclear. CDR3 length equals 15 residues. Trimming shortened V by 4 bases and J by 4 bases, and 17 bases separated the two germline ends. The germline CDR1 and CDR2 sequences are SGDLS and YYNGEE. For the CDR3, the DNA is TGTGCCAGCAGCCCGCGGGATGGCCTTCCCTATGGCTACACCTTC. This sequence encodes CASSPRDGLPYGYTF.

V is TRBV19 and J is TRBJ1-3; weak D call: TRBD1 (5 bases). With 6 bases removed from V and 0 bases from J, the gap between germline ends came to 9 bases. Germline V lookup: CDR1 LNHDA, CDR2 SQIVND (reference sequence). This CDR3 is 14 amino acids long. In nucleotides, the CDR3 is TGTGCCAGTAGCCCCGGGGGCTCTGGAAACACCATATATTTT. It specifies CASSPGGSGNTIYF. The complete variable domain, with remaining parts taken from reference TRBV19 and TRBJ1-3, reads DGGITQSPKYLFRKEGQNVTLSCEQNLNHDAMYWYRQDPGQGLRLIYYSQIVNDFQKGDIAEGYSVSREKKESFPLTVTSAQKNPTAFYLCASSPGGSGNTIYFGEGSWLTVV.

This chain connects TRBV5-1 to TRBJ2-5, with 10 bases lining up with TRBD1. Germline CDR1 SGHRS, CDR2 YFSETQ. Trimming took 5 bases from V and 2 from J; bases not matched to a gene: 9. This CDR3 is built from 16 residues. The CDR3 nucleotides are TGCGCCAGCAGGAGATACCCGGACAGGGGGCAAGAGACCCAGTACTTC. Amino acids: CASRRYPDRGQETQYF. Variable domain in full (rest from reference TRBV5-1 and TRBJ2-5): KAGVTQTPRYLIKTRGQQVTLSCSPISGHRSVSWYQQTPGQGLQFLFEYFSETQRNKGNFPGRFSGRQFSNSRSEMNVSTLELGDSALYLCASRRYPDRGQETQYFGPGTRLLVL.

This chain connects TRBV2 to TRBJ2-2, with TRBD1 identical over 9 bases. Unmatched junction bases numbered 6, after V lost 5 bases and J lost 2 bases. CDR1 SNHLY and CDR2 FYNNEI come from the germline V gene. The CDR3 is 16 amino acids. As DNA, the CDR3 is TGTGCCAGCAGTCGGGACAGGGCGGACAACACCGGGGAGCTGTTTTTT. Translating gives CASSRDRADNTGELFF.

The chain joins TRBV5-4 to TRBJ2-5; TRBD1 aligns across 9 bases. The V gene's germline CDR1 is SGHNT and CDR2 YYREEE (reference sequence). This CDR3 spans 14 amino acids. Losses at the gene ends were 4 bases for V and 5 bases for J; bases not matched to a gene: 6. The CDR3 protein is CASSHDRGRETQYF. CDR3 in DNA: TGTGCCAGCAGCCACGACAGGGGGAGGGAGACCCAGTACTTC.

This clone was seen a few times. The DNA of the CDR3 is TGTGCCAGCAGTGGGGCAGGGGGAGGAAATAATTCACCCCTCCACTTT. This encodes CASSGAGGGNNSPLHF. The V call is TRBV2, the J call TRBJ1-6, with 7 nucleotides matching TRBD1. J gave up 5 bases and V 4 bases, and 8 bases lay outside the gene matches. Germline CDR1 and CDR2: SNHLY and FYNNEI. This CDR3 region has 16 residues.

The chain combines TRBV5-8 with TRBJ2-3, with D maybe TRBD2 (5 bases). Germline CDR1 reads SGHTS; CDR2 reads YDEGEE. The V gene lost 5 bases and the J gene lost 0 bases, with 10 bases spanning the gap. This CDR3 is 14 amino acids long. The CDR3 loop reads CASSKRDSTDTQYF. In nucleotides, the CDR3 is TGTGCCAGCAGTAAACGGGATAGCACAGATACGCAGTATTTT.

This clone was seen only a few times. This rearrangement joins TRBV5-4 to TRBJ1-1, with 9 bases lining up with TRBD1. Per germline, CDR1 SGHNT and CDR2 YYREEE (reference sequence). This CDR3 spans 15 amino acids. Germline trimming cut 5 bases from V and 4 bases from J; bases unmatched to any gene: 9. The CDR3 spells CASRERDRASTEAFF. As DNA, the CDR3 is TGTGCCAGCAGGGAGCGGGACAGGGCATCCACTGAAGCTTTCTTT.

This clone was seen repeatedly, ten times or more. The J gene is TRBJ2-1, the V gene TRBV14; 8 bases line up with TRBD2. Trimming cost V 6 bases and J 6 bases; bases outside gene matches: 10. This CDR3 is built from 15 residues. The V gene's germline CDR1 is SGHDN and CDR2 FVKESK. CDR3 coding DNA: TGTGCCAGCAGTTTCAGCAGCGGGAGCGGCAATGAGCAGTTCTTC. Its translation: CASSFSSGSGNEQFF.

The rearrangement uses TRBV5-1 and TRBJ1-2, with 7 bases identical to TRBD1. J lost 0 bases, V lost 2 bases, and 1 base had no gene match. CDR1 and CDR2 (germline): SGHRS, YFSETQ. CDR3 length: 14 amino acids. CDR3 bases: TGCGCCAGCAGCTTAACAGGGGCTAACTATGGCTACACCTTC. Its translation: CASSLTGANYGYTF.

V usage is TRBV6-6 and J usage is TRBJ2-2, with D uncertain. Germline loops: CDR1 MNHNY, CDR2 SVGAGI (reference sequence). V was clipped by 6 bases and J by 4 bases, with 12 bases between them. This CDR3 comprises 14 residues. CDR3 DNA: TGTGCCAGCAGAAAAATACCAGGCACCGGGGAGCTGTTTTTT. Residues: CASRKIPGTGELFF.

This chain joins TRBV10-1 and TRBJ2-1, with a possible D match to TRBD1 (6 bases). CDR3 length: 15 residues. The germline CDR1 and CDR2 sequences are WNHNN and SYGVQD (reference sequence). Trimming took 5 bases from V and 0 from J, leaving 11 bases between them. The CDR3: CASSPGTLSYNEQFF. CDR3 nucleotides: TGCGCCAGCAGTCCCGGGACACTCTCCTACAATGAGCAGTTCTTC.

The chain employs TRBV9 and TRBJ2-3; a weak D match, TRBD1 (5 bases). CDR1 and CDR2 from the germline V gene are SGDLS and YYNGEE. The V gene lost 4 bases and the J gene lost 8 bases, with 14 bases spanning the gap. This CDR3 region has 13 residues. CDR3: CASSQRPRGTQYF. The CDR3 DNA is TGTGCCAGCAGCCAAAGACCAAGGGGTACGCAGTATTTT.

The rearrangement joins TRBV6-5 to TRBJ2-2; D may be TRBD1 (6 bases). CDR1 and CDR2 (germline): MNHEY, SVGAGI. V was cut by 5 bases and J by 1 base, with 11 bases left in between. CDR3 length: 15 residues. CDR3 DNA sequence: TGTGCCAGCAGTCTAGGGACAAAGAACACCGGGGAGCTGTTTTTT. Its translation: CASSLGTKNTGELFF.

The V and J genes are TRBV3-1 (or the pseudogene TRBV3-2) and TRBJ2-7; no definite D call. This CDR3 has 14 residues. Trimming shortened V by 1 base and J by 3 bases, and 10 bases separated the two germline ends. From germline, CDR1 is LGHDT and CDR2 YNNKEL (reference sequence). The CDR3 nucleotides read TGTGCCAGCAGCCAAGTGGGCCAAATCTACGAGCAGTACTTC. Its protein product is CASSQVGQIYEQYF.

The chain employs TRBV5-4 and TRBJ2-7, with TRBD2 identical over 10 bases. There are 15 residues in the CDR3. Germline CDR1 reads SGHNT; CDR2 reads YYREEE (reference sequence). Trimming at V came to 4 bases and at J to 2 bases, leaving 6 bases not matched to a gene. The CDR3 DNA reads as TGTGCCAGCAGCCCGGGACTAGCGATAACCTACGAGCAGTACTTC. Translated, it gives CASSPGLAITYEQYF.